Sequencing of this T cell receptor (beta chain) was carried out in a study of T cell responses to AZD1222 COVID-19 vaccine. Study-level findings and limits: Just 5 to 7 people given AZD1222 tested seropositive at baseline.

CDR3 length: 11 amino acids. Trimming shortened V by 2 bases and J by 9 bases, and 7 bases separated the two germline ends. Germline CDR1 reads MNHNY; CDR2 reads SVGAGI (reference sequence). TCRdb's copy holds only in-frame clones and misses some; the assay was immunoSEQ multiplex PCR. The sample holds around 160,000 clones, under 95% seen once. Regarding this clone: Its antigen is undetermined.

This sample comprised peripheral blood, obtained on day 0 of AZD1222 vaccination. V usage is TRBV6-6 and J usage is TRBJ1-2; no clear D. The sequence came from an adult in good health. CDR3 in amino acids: CASSYNDRYTF. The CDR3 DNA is TGTGCCAGCAGTTACAACGACCGCTACACCTTC.